These T cell receptor beta chains were read from a single sample in a study of regulatory T cells in long-lasting Graves disease. TCRdb passed the multiplex PCR reads through MiXCR, listing each CDR3 protein once. The sample lists over 650,000 distinct CDR3 sequences; about 30% were seen once. The sequencing used peripheral blood mononuclear cells (PBMCs), collected when the disease was refractory, from a patient treated with antithyroid drugs. Source of these receptors: a female donor with Graves disease. Both conserved end residues are trimmed from each CDR3. Fields, in order: V gene, J gene, clone size, CDR3 protein. A row's size may be missing; if present it is once, few, many or a size class.

TRBV20-1	TRBJ1-1	-	SARDGGGTEAF
TRBV11-2	TRBJ1-5	many	ASSLDTGVNQPQH
TRBV28	TRBJ1-2	many	ASSPGGQDYGYT
TRBV6-1	TRBJ2-2	few	ASETGYTGELF
TRBV28	TRBJ2-3	-	ASSFSSGRTDTQY
TRBV29-1	TRBJ1-5	-	SVVPAGGHQH
TRBV20-1	TRBJ2-7	few	SASQGVYEQY
TRBV12-3/TRBV12-4	TRBJ2-3	-	ASSSPLRGTSGSPVYGDTQY
TRBV6-1	TRBJ1-5	few	ASRDSDQPQH
TRBV27	TRBJ1-2	-	ASSLIPQQGGDYGYT
TRBV12-3/TRBV12-4	TRBJ2-1	-	ASSPTSGRGNEQF
TRBV20-1	TRBJ1-5	-	SAKDTNQPQH
TRBV12-3/TRBV12-4	TRBJ1-6	-	ASSTGVYNSPLH
TRBV27	TRBJ1-5	few	ASSLLADSNQPQH
TRBV2	TRBJ2-5	few	ASSGGKYQETQY
TRBV6-1	TRBJ1-5	-	ASSAMPTGVVQSQH
TRBV12-3/TRBV12-4	TRBJ2-3	-	ASSLVLLAGIQFSTDTQY
TRBV10-3	TRBJ2-7	-	AISEPGTSGRSSYEQY
TRBV5-1	TRBJ2-7	-	ASSLEPRTAYEQY
TRBV6-9	TRBJ1-2	-	ASSYDPYYGYT
TRBV29-1	TRBJ1-2	-	SVEAFRFSNYGYT
TRBV20-1	TRBJ1-5	few	SAREIKGGGGNQPQH
TRBV27	TRBJ1-4	few	ASHGTNEKLF
TRBV5-6	TRBJ1-2	-	ASSEPRGYGYT
TRBV6-5	TRBJ1-1	few	ASSSTGRTATEAF
TRBV6-5	TRBJ2-7	many	ASSYSPRGGPLNEQY
TRBV6-2/TRBV6-3	TRBJ1-6	-	ASSYSVGQEAFSYNSPLH
TRBV12-3/TRBV12-4	TRBJ1-5	many	ASSPRDGIPSI
TRBV6-5	TRBJ2-2	-	ASSYSGPTGELF
TRBV7-9	TRBJ2-2	-	ASSLVAPNTGELF
TRBV28	TRBJ1-2	many	ASTLGTDLYGYT
TRBV19	TRBJ2-5	few	ASSIALSGLREGTQY
TRBV12-3/TRBV12-4	TRBJ1-6	many	ASSLGQNNSPLH
TRBV6-5	TRBJ2-7	-	ASSYAGEEDEQY
TRBV6-1	TRBJ1-1	-	ASRYRGGGRGYTEAF
TRBV11-2	TRBJ1-1	-	ASSLVILRGNTEAF
TRBV28	TRBJ1-1	many	ASTTIGNTEAF
TRBV6-1	TRBJ1-1	-	ASQSSIFLRGATEAF
TRBV6-2/TRBV6-3	TRBJ1-1	few	ASSISQGKNTEAF
TRBV10-3	TRBJ2-7	-	AISPGQSYEQY
TRBV15	TRBJ1-2	few	ATSRGVDRDRGYT
TRBV28	TRBJ1-2	many	ASSIQGAEGYT
TRBV6-1	TRBJ2-7	-	ASTQGLDSEQY
TRBV10-3	TRBJ2-7	-	AITGEDGYEQY
TRBV12-3/TRBV12-4	TRBJ2-6	few	ASSPEGSGANVLT
TRBV20-1	TRBJ1-5	-	SASAGTLGNQPQH
TRBV2	TRBJ2-7	many	ASRGLAGGTYEQY
TRBV20-1	TRBJ2-5	-	SARGEAGVWETQY
TRBV20-1	TRBJ1-1	few	SARDYSGVLEAF
TRBV29-1	TRBJ1-3	few	SVQGRTGNTIY
TRBV9	TRBJ1-2	few	ASSSPTWGGYT